This TCR beta chain was retrieved from a study of PD-L1 blockade in urothelial cancer. About the study: When blood samples were assessed, the median T cell count was about 140,000.

Profiled with immunoSEQ multiplex PCR; TCRdb holds only in-frame clones, not every one. Of roughly 56,000 clones in the sample, roughly four fifths were seen once. Germline V CDR1 and CDR2: MDHEN, SYDVKM. The CDR3 has 13 amino acids. Trimming removed 6 bases at V and 2 bases at J, with 10 bases between. The source material was PBMCs, sampled around atezolizumab (anti-PD-L1) treatment. This sequence originates from a man between 70 and 80 years old with urothelial cancer. The chain has TRBV28 and TRBJ1-2, with a possible D match to TRBD1 (6 bases). CDR3 in DNA: TGTGCCAGCAGGCAGGACAGAAACTATGGCTACACCTTC. Its protein is CASRQDRNYGYTF.